This T cell receptor (beta chain) was observed in a study of early T cells in non-severe SARS-CoV-2 infection. At the level of the study: Sequencing of bulk RNA from unsorted whole blood was done, without chain pairing.

This clonotype was detected a few times. Its antigen is still unknown. Germline is not matched at one junction end, which may reflect a read error. Study results and limitations: The matching step, a VDJdb search, favored anti-spike CD8 responses and missed private and CD4 specificities.

Unique molecular identifiers were attached to individual cDNA molecules. TCRdb re-derived calls from the 5' RACE reads in MiXCR, one entry per CDR3 protein. The sample includes about 130,000 distinct CDR3 sequences, more than 12% of them seen just once. The germline CDR1 and CDR2 sequences are SGHRS and YFSETQ. The CDR3 has 13 residues. The sequenced sample consisted of whole blood. The sequence was collected from an adult who was a healthcare worker with PCR-confirmed SARS-CoV-2 infection or an uninfected control (not recorded which). This chain links TRBV5-1 with TRBJ1-1; 7 positions match TRBD1. Here the CDR3 reads CASSSTGETEVFF. The CDR3 bases are TGCGCCAGCAGCTCCACAGGGGAAACTGAAGTTTTCTTT.